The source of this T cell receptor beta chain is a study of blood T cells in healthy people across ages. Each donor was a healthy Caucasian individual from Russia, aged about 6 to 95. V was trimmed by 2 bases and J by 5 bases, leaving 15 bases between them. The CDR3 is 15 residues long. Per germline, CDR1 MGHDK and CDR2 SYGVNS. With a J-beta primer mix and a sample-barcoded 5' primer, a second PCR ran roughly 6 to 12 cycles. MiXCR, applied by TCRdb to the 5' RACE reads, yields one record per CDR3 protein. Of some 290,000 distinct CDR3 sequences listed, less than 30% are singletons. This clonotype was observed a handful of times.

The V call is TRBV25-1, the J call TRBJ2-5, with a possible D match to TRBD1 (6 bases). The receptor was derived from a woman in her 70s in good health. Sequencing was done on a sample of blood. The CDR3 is CASSEAPGAEETQYF. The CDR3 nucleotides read TGTGCCAGCAGTGAAGCCCCAGGGGCGGAGGAGACCCAGTACTTC. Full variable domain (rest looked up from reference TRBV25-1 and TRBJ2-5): EADIYQTPRYLVIGTGKKITLECSQTMGHDKMYWYQQDPGMELHLIHYSYGVNSTEKGDLSSESTVSRIRTEHFPLTLESARPSHTSQYLCASSEAPGAEETQYFGPGTRLLVL.